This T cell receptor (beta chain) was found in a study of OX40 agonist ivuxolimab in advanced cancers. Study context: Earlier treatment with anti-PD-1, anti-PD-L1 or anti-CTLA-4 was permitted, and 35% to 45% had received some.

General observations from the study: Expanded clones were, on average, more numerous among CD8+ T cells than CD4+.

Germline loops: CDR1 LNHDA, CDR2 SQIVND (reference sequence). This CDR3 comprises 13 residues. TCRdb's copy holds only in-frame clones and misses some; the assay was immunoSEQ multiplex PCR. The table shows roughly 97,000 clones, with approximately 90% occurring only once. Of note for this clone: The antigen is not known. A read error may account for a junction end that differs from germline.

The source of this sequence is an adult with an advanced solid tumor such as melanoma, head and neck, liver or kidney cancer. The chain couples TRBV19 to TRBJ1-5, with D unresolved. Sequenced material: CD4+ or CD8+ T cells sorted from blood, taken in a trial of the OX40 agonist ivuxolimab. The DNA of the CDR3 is TGTGCCAGTAATATATATAGCAATCAGCCCCAGCATTTT. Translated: CASNIYSNQPQHF.